Presented here are 32 T cell receptor beta chains from one specimen sequenced in a study of PD-1 blockade in classical Hodgkin lymphoma (TCRdb year 2020). The time point label, read with the paper, signifies: cycle 4 day 1 (C4D1), after 5 to 7 weeks of nivolumab. Every trial patient had relapsed following autologous stem cell transplantation, and prior brentuximab vedotin exposure was what differed among cohorts A, B and C. The protocol used for the library was the immunoSEQ multiplex PCR assay. The source is immuneACCESS, and TCRdb retained only in-frame sequences with V and J called. Part of the clones is not carried over; for the studies checked, unresolved V genes explain less than half of this, and the remainder is unexplained. Present in this sample are 80,000 to 100,000 clones, about 92% of which were seen just once. Under 2% of the sample is held by the ten biggest clonotypes. The sample in question was peripheral blood mononuclear cells (PBMCs), obtained before the fourth cycle of nivolumab. These receptors were collected from a human donor with classical Hodgkin lymphoma.

The chain links TRBV5-1 to TRBJ2-6; 8 positions agree with TRBD1. The CDR3 covers 18 residues. V was clipped by 7 bases and J by 0 bases; unmatched bases: 12. Germline lookup yields CDR1 SGHRS and CDR2 YFSETQ. CDR3 residues: CASSRRDRRRSGANVLTF. For the CDR3, the DNA is TGCGCCAGCTCGCGGAGGGACAGGCGACGCTCTGGGGCCAACGTCCTGACTTTC.

The chain combines TRBV2 with TRBJ2-5, with TRBD1 matching over 7 bases. The CDR3 has 15 amino acids. V lost 6 bases to trimming and J lost 1 base; unmatched junction nucleotides: 8. Germline V gene lookup returns CDR1 SNHLY and CDR2 FYNNEI. The CDR3 sequence: CASSRLQGRQETQYF. CDR3 DNA sequence: TGTGCCAGCAGCCGGCTACAGGGGCGCCAAGAGACCCAGTACTTC.

The chain is built from TRBV6-5 and TRBJ1-5; D is uncertain. CDR3 length: 15 amino acids. Germline V gene data show CDR1 as MNHEY and CDR2 as SVGAGI. V was trimmed by 6 bases and J by 1 base, leaving 13 bases between them. The CDR3 reads CASSTLQQSNQPQHF. In DNA form, the CDR3 reads TGTGCCAGCAGCACTCTTCAGCAGAGCAATCAGCCCCAGCATTTT.

The J gene is TRBJ2-1, the V gene TRBV19, with 15 bases that match TRBD2. V gave up 3 bases and J gave up 9 bases; unmatched junction bases: 6. In germline, CDR1 is LNHDA, CDR2 SQIVND (reference sequence). The CDR3 totals 16 residues. CDR3 sequence reads: CASSIDGLAGGFEQFF. In DNA, the CDR3 is TGTGCCAGTAGTATCGACGGACTAGCGGGAGGGTTTGAGCAGTTCTTC.

V usage is TRBV25-1 and J usage is TRBJ1-1; 9 nucleotides match TRBD1. Unmatched junction bases numbered 4, after V lost 5 bases and J lost 3 bases. From germline, CDR1 is MGHDK and CDR2 SYGVNS. CDR3 length: 14 amino acids. The CDR3 DNA follows: TGTGCCAGCAGTCAGACAGGGGGTTACACTGAAGCTTTCTTT. It specifies CASSQTGGYTEAFF.

This clone has a single count. The rearrangement joins TRBV27 to TRBJ2-1, with no clear D. Deletions cut 0 bases from V and 7 bases from J, with 7 bases between. CDR3 length: 13 residues. Germline V CDR1 and CDR2: MNHEY, SMNVEV (reference sequence). CDR3 sequence: CASSLSIRNEQFF. CDR3 DNA sequence: TGTGCCAGCAGTTTATCGATTAGGAATGAGCAGTTCTTC.

The rearrangement uses TRBV7-3 and TRBJ2-1, with TRBD1 identical over 7 bases. V lost 3 bases and J lost 6; bases outside the gene matches: 5. The CDR3 runs to 14 residues. Germline loops: CDR1 SGHTA, CDR2 FQGTGA. The CDR3 reads CASSFKGAINEQFF. The CDR3, as DNA: TGTGCCAGCAGCTTCAAGGGGGCAATCAATGAGCAGTTCTTC.

This clone was recorded once. The CDR3 DNA is TGTGCCAGCAGCCCGAGGACTAGCGGGCTCGCCGGTGGGGATACGCAGTATTTT. Encoded protein: CASSPRTSGLAGGDTQYF. V is TRBV28 and J is TRBJ2-3, with 11 bases matching TRBD2. CDR1 is MDHEN and CDR2 is SYDVKM in the germline V gene. With V trimmed by 6 bases and J by 6 bases, 17 bases remained unmatched. CDR3 length equals 18 residues.

The chain employs TRBV6-1 and TRBJ2-7; D gene uncertain. This CDR3 spans 15 amino acids. Germline values: CDR1 MNHNS, CDR2 SASEGT. V lost 2 bases to trimming and J lost 2 bases, with 13 bases between them. The DNA for the CDR3 is TGTGCCAGCAGTGAAACCCAGGCGTTAACCTACGAGCAGTACTTC. It yields the protein CASSETQALTYEQYF.

The chain combines TRBV28 with TRBJ2-1, with D hard to call. The CDR3 has 10 amino acids. The germline CDR1 and CDR2 sequences are MDHEN and SYDVKM. Trimming removed 8 bases from V and 9 bases from J, with 8 bases in between. CDR3 loop: CASGGIEQFF. DNA for the CDR3: TGTGCCAGCGGTGGCATTGAGCAGTTCTTC.

V and J are TRBV7-2 and TRBJ2-5; 9 bases map to TRBD2. From germline, CDR1 is SGHTA and CDR2 FQGNSA. This CDR3 has 15 amino acids. The V gene end was trimmed by 1 base and the J gene end by 5 bases; junction bases not matched to a gene: 5. CDR3 sequence reads: CASSLELAGRETQYF. In nucleotides, the CDR3 is TGTGCCAGCAGCTTAGAGCTAGCGGGACGGGAGACCCAGTACTTC.

V and J are TRBV4-2 and TRBJ1-5; 8 positions match TRBD1. Unmatched junction bases numbered 5, after V lost 3 bases and J lost 1 base. There are 16 residues in the CDR3. Germline CDR1 is LGHNA and CDR2 is YNFKEQ. In nucleotides, the CDR3 is TGTGCCAGCAGCCAGGACAGGGCTCTGAGCAATCAGCCCCAGCATTTT. Translated: CASSQDRALSNQPQHF.

The rearrangement uses TRBV25-1 and TRBJ2-6; D may match TRBD1 or TRBD2 (5 bases each). The CDR3 runs to 14 residues. Germline lookup yields CDR1 MGHDK and CDR2 SYGVNS. Trimming pared 9 bases from V and 12 bases from J, leaving 21 bases between. The CDR3 loop is CASTPGPFLGVLTF. The CDR3 DNA follows: TGTGCCAGTACCCCGGGACCTTTCTTAGGCGTCCTGACTTTC.

The V and J genes are TRBV6-5 and TRBJ2-5; 7 bases line up with TRBD2. The germline gives CDR1 MNHEY, CDR2 SVGAGI. V dropped 0 bases and J dropped 5; count of bases not matched to a gene: 9. The length of the CDR3 is 16 residues. CDR3 protein: CASSYSIGGRGETQYF. The CDR3 DNA follows: TGTGCCAGCAGTTACTCGATCGGCGGGAGAGGCGAGACCCAGTACTTC.

The chain carries TRBV5-6 and TRBJ1-2; TRBD1 matches at 7 bases. CDR3 length equals 14 residues. V trimming: 0 bases; J trimming: 5 bases; junction bases outside the gene matches: 4. CDR1 and CDR2 from the germline V gene are SGHDT and YYEEEE. The CDR3 spells CASSLGDREYGYTF. CDR3 DNA sequence: TGTGCCAGCAGCTTGGGGGACAGAGAATATGGCTACACCTTC.

The rearrangement joins TRBV7-6 to TRBJ2-1; possible D gene TRBD2, 6 bases. Germline lookup yields CDR1 SGHVS and CDR2 FNYEAQ. V was pared by 3 bases and J by 5 bases, with 17 bases between. The CDR3 extends over 16 amino acids. In nucleotides, the CDR3 is TGTGCCAGCAGCTTGGGAGGCGCCCAGCAAAACAATGAGCAGTTCTTC. Amino acids: CASSLGGAQQNNEQFF.

The chain recombines TRBV6-1 with TRBJ2-1, with D perhaps TRBD1 or TRBD2 (5 bases each). This CDR3 region has 14 residues. Germline V CDR1 and CDR2: MNHNS, SASEGT. Deletions cut 1 base from V and 8 bases from J, with 12 bases between. This CDR3 is CASSEVMGRDEQFF. The CDR3 DNA reads TGTGCCAGCAGTGAAGTAATGGGACGCGATGAGCAGTTCTTC.

The chain is built from TRBV20-1 and TRBJ2-7, with no clear D. The CDR3 runs 11 residues. V lost 4 bases and J 4 bases, leaving 8 bases between the germline ends. Germline CDR1 is DFQATT and CDR2 is SNEGSKA (reference sequence). The CDR3 loop reads CSAKIGYEQYF. DNA of the CDR3: TGCAGTGCTAAAATAGGTTACGAGCAGTACTTC.

This clone was counted once. The chain has TRBV7-8 and TRBJ2-2, with a weak D call TRBD2 (5 bases). Germline CDR1 and CDR2: SGHVS and FQNEAQ. V was cut by 5 bases and J by 5 bases, with 30 bases left in between. This CDR3 has 20 residues. The CDR3 region is CASSGNPGSPSPVSTGELFF. CDR3 nucleotides: TGTGCCAGCAGCGGTAATCCGGGGTCGCCCTCACCCGTCTCAACCGGGGAGCTGTTTTTT.

The CDR3 bases are TGTGCCAGCAGTGGGGGGCGTGACTATGGCTACACCTTC. Residues: CASSGGRDYGYTF. This chain joins TRBV6-4 and TRBJ1-2, with a tentative D call TRBD1 (6 bases). Germline CDR1 reads MRHNA; CDR2 reads SNTAGT. V lost 4 bases to trimming and J lost 3 bases, with 9 bases between them. CDR3 length equals 13 residues.

The chain couples TRBV30 to TRBJ2-1; 10 bases match TRBD2. The CDR3 has 15 amino acids. V lost 6 bases to trimming and J lost 6 bases; unmatched junction nucleotides: 11. Looked up from germline, CDR1 is GTSNPN and CDR2 is SVGIG (reference sequence). CDR3 region: CACREAGGPGNEQFF. CDR3 in DNA: TGTGCCTGCAGAGAAGCGGGAGGGCCGGGCAATGAGCAGTTCTTC.

The chain recombines TRBV10-3 with TRBJ1-6, with D perhaps TRBD1 (5 bases). The V and J ends lost 4 bases and 4 bases respectively, with 8 bases between them. CDR1 and CDR2 from the germline V gene are ENHRY and SYGVKD. This CDR3 comprises 14 residues. CDR3 DNA: TGTGCCATCAGTGCCGGGGCTTATAATTCACCCCTCCACTTT. It translates to CAISAGAYNSPLHF.

V usage is TRBV6-5 and J usage is TRBJ2-7, with a tentative D call TRBD1 (6 bases). In germline, CDR1 is MNHEY, CDR2 SVGAGI. The germline V and J ends were trimmed by 6 bases and 2 bases, with 17 bases remaining between them. The CDR3 is 15 residues long. The CDR3 sequence is CASRSPGHRPYEQYF. The CDR3, as DNA: TGTGCCAGCAGATCTCCGGGACACAGACCCTACGAGCAGTACTTC.

The table lists this clone with a count of one. The chain joins TRBV28 to TRBJ2-1; TRBD2 aligns across 11 bases. The CDR3 has 16 residues. Germline CDR1 reads MDHEN; CDR2 reads SYDVKM. V lost 8 bases to trimming and J lost 10 bases; unmatched junction nucleotides: 16. CDR3 protein: CASSPALAGGPVEQFF. In DNA, the CDR3 is TGTGCCAGCTCACCAGCATTAGCGGGAGGGCCAGTGGAGCAGTTCTTC.

The chain employs TRBV13 and TRBJ2-1, with TRBD2 matching 7 bases. Per germline, CDR1 PRHDT and CDR2 FYEKMQ (reference sequence). There are 14 residues in the CDR3. Trimming removed 5 bases from V and 7 bases from J; junction bases left unmatched: 8. The CDR3 loop is CASSPQPSGNEQFF. The CDR3 nucleotides read TGTGCCAGCAGCCCCCAGCCTAGCGGAAATGAGCAGTTCTTC.

The V and J genes are TRBV6-1 and TRBJ2-7; no reliable D call. V was clipped by 6 bases and J by 7 bases, with 16 bases between them. The CDR3 has 13 amino acids. Germline V CDR1 and CDR2: MNHNS, SASEGT. CDR3 sequence (DNA): TGTGCCAGCAGCGAGAGCCTTCCAGGAGAGCAGTACTTC. This translates into CASSESLPGEQYF.

J is TRBJ2-1 and V is TRBV7-9; 7 positions agree with TRBD1. The CDR3 is 16 amino acids. Germline CDR1 is SEHNR and CDR2 is FQNEAQ (reference sequence). V shed 3 bases, J shed 5 bases, and the junction held 10 bases outside the gene matches. The CDR3 loop is CASSLDRPTAHNEQFF. CDR3 coding DNA: TGTGCCAGCAGCTTGGACAGGCCAACGGCTCACAATGAGCAGTTCTTC.

V usage is TRBV29-1 and J usage is TRBJ2-3; D is perhaps TRBD1 or TRBD2 (5 bases each). Per the germline V gene, CDR1 is SQVTM and CDR2 is ANQGSEA. The V end lost 6 bases, the J end lost 0 bases, and 10 bases lay between the germline ends. The CDR3 runs to 13 residues. CDR3 sequence (DNA): TGCAGCGTAGCCAGGGACAGCACAGATACGCAGTATTTT. Translating it yields CSVARDSTDTQYF.

This sequence joins TRBV27 and TRBJ2-7; D perhaps matches TRBD1 (6 bases). Trimming took 6 bases from V and 1 from J, leaving 10 bases between them. Germline assignment: CDR1 MNHEY and CDR2 SMNVEV (reference sequence). CDR3 length equals 13 residues. This CDR3 reads CASRGTGSYEQYF. The CDR3 coding sequence is TGTGCCAGCAGAGGCACAGGGTCCTACGAGCAGTACTTC.

The rearrangement uses TRBV30 and TRBJ2-7; 8 bases are a match to TRBD1. V shed 0 bases, J shed 6 bases, and the junction held 10 bases outside the gene matches. Germline V lookup: CDR1 GTSNPN, CDR2 SVGIG (reference sequence). This CDR3 has 15 amino acids. The CDR3 sequence is CAWSVRLGQGSEQYF. The CDR3, as DNA: TGTGCCTGGAGTGTACGCCTCGGACAGGGCTCCGAGCAGTACTTC.

This chain connects TRBV25-1 to TRBJ2-4, with D perhaps being TRBD1 or TRBD2 (5 bases each). Germline V lookup: CDR1 MGHDK, CDR2 SYGVNS. The CDR3 is 15 residues long. The ends were cut back, 6 bases at V and 3 bases at J, with 15 bases in the middle. The CDR3 DNA sequence: TGTGCCAGCAGGGGGTGGGCAGGGAGCAAAAACATTCAGTACTTC. Translated: CASRGWAGSKNIQYF.

This clone was picked up one time. The sample has other DNA sequences that encode this CDR3 too. V is TRBV6-6 and J is TRBJ2-3; no definite D call. The CDR3 spans 11 residues. Germline-derived CDR1 and CDR2 are MNHNY and SVGAGI (reference sequence). The ends were cut back, 0 bases at V and 5 bases at J, with 0 bases in the middle. The CDR3 region is CASSYSDTQYF. In nucleotides, the CDR3 is TGTGCCAGCAGTTACTCAGATACGCAGTATTTT.